This T cell receptor beta chain was retrieved from a study of blood T cell repertoires in COVID-19. Study-level information: The samples span acute and convalescent COVID-19 from the United States, Italy and Spain. From T cells, B-cell-depleted T cells, or PBMCs came the material, which was cDNA or gDNA.

As originally analysed: The assay estimated nucleated cells by amplifying reference gene primers. Some clones are missing from TCRdb's copy, which holds only in-frame ones; the method was immunoSEQ multiplex PCR. The DNA was the basis for D and trimming; V, J and clone size are from that table. In the table there are fewer than 200,000 clones, roughly 80% of which are singletons. The CDR3 has 15 amino acids. Germline CDR1 LNHDA, CDR2 SQIVND (reference sequence). The V end was cut by 6 bases, the J end by 11 bases, with 25 bases between. The sequencing input was peripheral blood. The receptor was isolated from a human donor in a cohort sampled during active COVID-19. This chain joins TRBV19 and TRBJ1-1; D remains unclear. This CDR3 is CASREWARLDLRAFF. CDR3 bases: TGTGCCAGTAGGGAATGGGCGCGCTTAGATTTACGGGCTTTCTTT.